These T cell receptor beta chains were read from a single sample in a study of blood T cell repertoires in COVID-19. TCRdb's table, derived via immunoSEQ multiplex PCR, lists solely in-frame clones and lacks some. This table has some 100,000 clones, about 89% appearing once. The specimen was peripheral blood. The receptors derive from a middle-aged man with acute or convalescent COVID-19. Both conserved end residues are part of each CDR3. The D gene is left open where the match is weak. Clone size appears in some rows only: once, few, many, or a class for an expanded clone.

V gene	D gene	J gene	clone size	CDR3 protein	CDR3 DNA
TRBV24-1	TRBD1	TRBJ2-1	-	CATSDYRGQGHNEQFF	TGTGCCACCAGTGATTACCGTGGACAGGGCCACAATGAGCAGTTCTTC
TRBV27	-	TRBJ2-7	-	CASKATDFYEQYF	TGTGCCAGCAAGGCGACAGATTTCTACGAGCAGTACTTC
TRBV12-3/TRBV12-4	-	TRBJ1-4	-	CASSLAGAEKLFF	TGTGCCAGCAGTTTGGCAGGGGCCGAAAAACTGTTTTTT
TRBV19	TRBD1	TRBJ2-7	-	CASSLRGLGQGYEQYF	TGTGCCAGTAGTCTTAGGGGTTTGGGACAGGGGTACGAGCAGTACTTC
TRBV7-2	TRBD1	TRBJ1-1	-	CASSPPGTGYTEAFF	TGTGCCAGCAGCCCCCCCGGGACAGGATACACTGAAGCTTTCTTT
TRBV19	TRBD2	TRBJ2-5	-	CASSPTGTSGETQYF	TGTGCCAGTAGTCCTACCGGGACTAGCGGAGAGACCCAGTACTTC
TRBV3-1/TRBV3-2	-	TRBJ1-2	-	CASRSWENYGYTF	TGTGCCAGCCGTTCATGGGAGAACTATGGCTACACCTTC
TRBV30	-	TRBJ1-1	-	CAWRQPIHMNTEAFF	TGTGCCTGGCGACAGCCGATACACATGAACACTGAAGCTTTCTTT
TRBV7-6	-	TRBJ2-1	-	CASSLAGGFKGDEQFF	TGTGCCAGCAGCTTAGCCGGGGGTTTCAAAGGGGATGAGCAGTTCTTC
TRBV6-6	TRBD1	TRBJ1-6	-	CASSYYGTGDSPLHF	TGTGCCAGCAGTTACTACGGGACAGGAGATTCACCCCTCCACTTT
TRBV5-1	-	TRBJ1-4	-	CASSPSANEKLFF	TGCGCCAGCAGCCCCAGCGCTAATGAAAAACTGTTTTTT
TRBV13	-	TRBJ2-7	few	CASSLGGRYEQYF	TGTGCCAGCAGCTTGGGGGGGCGATACGAGCAGTACTTC
TRBV18	-	TRBJ1-1	-	CASSPGQRSEAFF	TGTGCCAGCTCACCGGGTCAGAGGAGTGAAGCTTTCTTT
TRBV6-5	TRBD1	TRBJ2-7	-	CATRTGVSYEQYF	TGTGCCACCCGGACAGGGGTTTCCTACGAGCAGTACTTC
TRBV28	-	TRBJ2-7	-	CASSLTGRSYEQYF	TGTGCCAGCAGTTTAACGGGAAGGTCCTACGAGCAGTACTTC
TRBV7-8	-	TRBJ1-1	-	CASSAQITDNTEAFF	TGTGCCAGCAGCGCCCAGATCACAGATAACACTGAAGCTTTCTTT
TRBV28	-	TRBJ2-7	few	CASSLSRVPYEQYF	TGTGCCAGCAGTTTAAGCAGGGTCCCCTACGAGCAGTACTTC
TRBV9	TRBD1	TRBJ1-6	once	CASSVRQGDSPLHF	TGTGCCAGCAGCGTAAGGCAGGGGGATTCACCCCTCCACTTT
TRBV6-1	TRBD2	TRBJ2-1	-	CASSEVAGRLNEQFF	TGTGCCAGCAGTGAAGTAGCGGGGAGGTTGAATGAGCAGTTCTTC
TRBV11-3	TRBD1	TRBJ1-1	-	CASSLIQGPLPNTEAFF	TGTGCCAGCAGCCTTATACAGGGGCCCTTACCTAACACTGAAGCTTTCTTT
TRBV7-2	-	TRBJ2-7	-	CASSRGSYEQYF	TGTGCCAGCAGCCGAGGATCCTACGAGCAGTACTTC
TRBV9	-	TRBJ2-7	-	CASSGAGGLYEQYF	TGTGCCAGCAGCGGGGCCGGTGGTTTGTACGAGCAGTACTTC
TRBV5-1	TRBD1	TRBJ2-7	-	CASSLDPPQGSYEQYF	TGCGCCAGCAGCTTGGATCCCCCACAGGGGTCCTACGAGCAGTACTTC
TRBV10-1	-	TRBJ2-1	-	CASGASYNEQFF	TGCGCCAGCGGGGCCTCCTACAATGAGCAGTTCTTC
TRBV5-4	-	TRBJ1-5	-	CASSFNRGQPQHF	TGTGCCAGCAGCTTTAACCGCGGGCAGCCCCAGCATTTT
TRBV3-1/TRBV3-2	-	TRBJ2-5	few	CASSQRRETQYF	TGTGCCAGCAGCCAACGTCGAGAGACCCAGTACTTC
TRBV7-2	-	TRBJ1-2	-	CASSPDDSYYGYTF	TGTGCCAGCAGCCCCGATGACTCTTACTATGGCTACACCTTC
TRBV2	-	TRBJ2-7	-	CASSRQSYEQYF	TGTGCCAGCAGCCGACAGTCATACGAGCAGTACTTC
TRBV10-1	TRBD2	TRBJ2-1	-	CASSELASGGHEQFF	TGCGCCAGCAGTGAGTTGGCTAGCGGGGGACATGAGCAGTTCTTC
TRBV19	-	TRBJ1-2	-	CASSISGDYGYTF	TGTGCCAGTAGTATAAGCGGAGACTATGGCTACACCTTC
TRBV5-1	-	TRBJ2-7	once	CASSMTVTYEQYF	TGCGCCAGCAGCATGACAGTTACCTACGAGCAGTACTTC
TRBV2	-	TRBJ1-1	-	CASSGQTNTEAFF	TGTGCCAGCAGTGGGCAGACTAACACTGAAGCTTTCTTT
TRBV30	-	TRBJ2-7	-	CAWSPGGNYEQYF	TGTGCCTGGTCCCCTGGGGGGAACTACGAGCAGTACTTC
TRBV2	-	TRBJ1-3	-	CASSVARLSSGNTIYF	TGTGCCAGCAGTGTTGCTAGGTTGAGCTCTGGAAACACCATATATTTT
TRBV4-1	-	TRBJ2-2	-	CASSHSANTGELFF	TGCGCCAGCAGCCATTCAGCGAACACCGGGGAGCTGTTTTTT
TRBV2	-	TRBJ2-7	-	CATRLIPYEQYF	TGTGCCACCCGACTTATCCCCTACGAGCAGTACTTC